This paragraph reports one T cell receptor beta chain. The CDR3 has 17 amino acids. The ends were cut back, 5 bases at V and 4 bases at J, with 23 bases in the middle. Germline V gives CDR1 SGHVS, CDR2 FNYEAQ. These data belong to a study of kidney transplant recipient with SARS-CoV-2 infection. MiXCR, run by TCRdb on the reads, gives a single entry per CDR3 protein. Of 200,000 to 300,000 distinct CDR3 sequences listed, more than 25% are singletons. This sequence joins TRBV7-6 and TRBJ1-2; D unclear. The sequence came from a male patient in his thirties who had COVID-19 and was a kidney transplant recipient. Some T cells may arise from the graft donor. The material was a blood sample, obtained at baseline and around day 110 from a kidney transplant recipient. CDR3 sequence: CASSGKLESRKTYGYTF. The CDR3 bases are TGTGCCAGCAGCGGAAAGCTTGAATCTCGAAAGACCTATGGCTACACCTTC.